This T cell receptor (beta chain) was sequenced in a study of T-cell memory formation after mild COVID-19. TCRdb reanalysed the 5' RACE reads using MiXCR and keeps one entry per CDR3 protein. The table shows tens of thousands of distinct CDR3 sequences, with less than 8% occurring only once. CDR3 length: 14 residues. The germline V gene has CDR1 SGHTA and CDR2 FQGTGA. Trimming pared 5 bases from V and 6 bases from J, leaving 14 bases between. The sequenced sample was PBMCs or a T cell subset sorted from them (not recorded which). This chain uses TRBV7-3 with TRBJ2-1; tentatively, D is TRBD1 (6 bases). The receptor comes from an adult who had mild COVID-19 (a few samples of this study predate the infection). Cell type and time point are not known. The DNA for the CDR3 is TGTGCCAGCAGCCCTGGGACATTTAGCAATGAGCAGTTCTTC. It encodes CASSPGTFSNEQFF.